One and the same sample provided the 30 T cell receptor beta chains below, sequenced in a study of T-cell memory formation after mild COVID-19. From the 5' RACE reads, TCRdb called clonotypes with MiXCR, one entry per CDR3 protein. The sample contains about 340,000 distinct CDR3 sequences, around 20% of which appear only once. The sample was PBMCs or a T cell subset sorted from them (not recorded which). These receptors all stem from a man between 18 and 29 years old who had mild COVID-19 (a few samples of this study predate the infection). Cell type and time point are not known.

The V and J genes are TRBV4-3 and TRBJ1-2; TRBD1 agrees at 7 bases. CDR3 length equals 17 residues. V lost 4 bases, J lost 1 base, and 12 bases stayed unmatched. Germline assignment: CDR1 LGHNA and CDR2 YSLEER. The chain's CDR3 is CASSRYQGDSINYGYTF. In DNA form, the CDR3 reads TGCGCCAGCAGCCGGTACCAGGGGGACAGCATTAACTATGGCTACACCTTC.

The rearrangement joins TRBV6-5 to TRBJ1-4; 9 bases agree with TRBD1. V trimming: 6 bases; J trimming: 5 bases; junction bases outside the gene matches: 4. The CDR3 length is 14 residues. Germline V gene lookup returns CDR1 MNHEY and CDR2 SVGAGI. This CDR3 is CASRGTGTNEKLFF. The CDR3 region has the DNA TGTGCCAGCAGAGGGACAGGGACGAATGAAAAACTGTTTTTT.

The chain couples TRBV11-2 to TRBJ2-7; D not resolved. The V end was cut by 3 bases, the J end by 2 bases, with 11 bases between. The CDR3 contains 14 residues. Germline V gives CDR1 SGHAT, CDR2 FQNNGV. The CDR3 here is CASSLAVSTYEQYV. CDR3 bases: TGTGCCAGCAGCTTGGCAGTTTCTACCTACGAGCAGTACGTC.

This clonotype has a handful of counts. J is TRBJ1-2 and V is TRBV6-1; D not certain. The CDR3 has 13 residues. The V and J ends lost 2 bases and 4 bases respectively, with 8 bases between them. Per germline, CDR1 MNHNS and CDR2 SASEGT. The chain's CDR3 is CASSENPGYGYTF. CDR3 coding DNA: TGTGCCAGCAGTGAAAACCCCGGCTATGGCTACACCTTC.

J is TRBJ1-2 and V is TRBV7-2, with a tentative D call TRBD1 (5 bases). This CDR3 region has 14 residues. In germline, CDR1 is SGHTA, CDR2 FQGNSA. Trimming stripped 4 bases from V and 2 bases from J, with 11 bases between. The CDR3 sequence is CASSYQTANYGYTF. The CDR3 DNA sequence: TGTGCCAGCAGCTACCAGACAGCAAACTATGGCTACACCTTC.

CDR3 loop: CSVEAGGISGANVLTF. CDR3 bases: TGCAGCGTTGAGGCAGGGGGCATCTCTGGGGCCAACGTCCTGACTTTC. The rearrangement joins TRBV29-1 to TRBJ2-6; 8 positions match TRBD1. The trim removed 3 bases at V and 0 bases at J, leaving 4 bases unmatched. This CDR3 region has 16 residues. Germline lookup yields CDR1 SQVTM and CDR2 ANQGSEA.

This clonotype has a handful of counts. This rearrangement joins TRBV6-6 to TRBJ1-2; 8 nucleotides agree with TRBD1. Germline-derived CDR1 and CDR2 are MNHNY and SVGAGI (reference sequence). The trim removed 7 bases at V and 4 bases at J, leaving 8 bases unmatched. CDR3 length: 14 residues. CDR3: CASKQGASAYGYTF. DNA of the CDR3: TGTGCCAGCAAGCAGGGGGCGTCGGCCTATGGCTACACCTTC.

This clonotype appeared a few times. The chain joins TRBV6-1 to TRBJ1-1, with D unresolved. This CDR3 region has 15 residues. V was shortened by 2 bases and J by 10 bases, with 20 bases between the two germline ends. Germline CDR1 reads MNHNS; CDR2 reads SASEGT. CDR3 nucleotide sequence: TGTGCCAGCAGTGAACGTGGAGATCGGGCCTTTGGAGCTTTCTTT. This codes for CASSERGDRAFGAFF.

In its sample, this clonotype was seen many times. This rearrangement joins TRBV27 to TRBJ2-5; the D gene is possibly TRBD2 (6 bases). The CDR3 loop spans 15 amino acids. Germline V CDR1 and CDR2: MNHEY, SMNVEV (reference sequence). Trimming took 3 bases from V and 3 from J, leaving 14 bases between them. Written as DNA, the CDR3 is TGTGCCAGCAGTTTGTACGGGGAGGTAAAAGAGACCCAGTACTTC. Amino acid sequence: CASSLYGEVKETQYF.

This clonotype appeared a few times. The CDR3 coding sequence is TGTGCCAGCAGCTTAAGTTGGGACAGGCGCGAGCAGTACTTC. This encodes CASSLSWDRREQYF. The chain recombines TRBV7-2 with TRBJ2-7; 8 bases are shared with TRBD1. The CDR3 has 14 amino acids. Trimming cost V 2 bases and J 6 bases; bases outside gene matches: 6. Germline CDR1 is SGHTA and CDR2 is FQGNSA.

This clonotype was detected a few times. The chain uses TRBV19 and TRBJ2-3; D remains unclear. This CDR3 comprises 15 residues. Germline V CDR1 and CDR2: LNHDA, SQIVND (reference sequence). V lost 6 bases to trimming and J lost 4 bases, with 17 bases between them. As DNA, the CDR3 is TGTGCCAGTAGGGCTGCCTTGAGTGGCTCAGATACGCAGTATTTT. Protein sequence: CASRAALSGSDTQYF.

This clonotype was observed a few times. The chain has TRBV20-1 and TRBJ2-5; 9 bases are shared with TRBD2. Germline assignment: CDR1 DFQATT and CDR2 SNEGSKA (reference sequence). The J segment lost 1 base and the V segment lost 6 bases, leaving 9 bases of the junction unmatched. CDR3 length: 15 residues. CDR3 nucleotides: TGCAGTGCCAACGTGACTAGCGGATTCCAAGAGACCCAGTACTTC. Translated: CSANVTSGFQETQYF.

The chain couples TRBV6-6 to TRBJ1-1; D not certain. Trimming cost V 6 bases and J 5 bases, with 16 bases left between them. The CDR3 spans 14 residues. Germline loops: CDR1 MNHNY, CDR2 SVGAGI (reference sequence). The CDR3 protein is CASRGPSSATEAFF. CDR3 in DNA: TGTGCCAGCAGAGGACCGTCTAGCGCAACTGAAGCTTTCTTT.

The rearrangement uses TRBV18 and TRBJ2-2; D is undetermined. Germline CDR1 KGHSH, CDR2 LQKENI. V was shortened by 8 bases and J by 8 bases, with 9 bases between the two germline ends. CDR3 length: 11 amino acids. The CDR3 loop is CASTLRGELFF. Here the CDR3 DNA reads TGTGCCAGCACCCTCAGGGGGGAGCTGTTTTTT.

The rearrangement joins TRBV27 to TRBJ1-6, with D tentatively TRBD1 (6 bases). V was trimmed by 2 bases and J by 10 bases, leaving 15 bases between them. Germline V gene data show CDR1 as MNHEY and CDR2 as SMNVEV (reference sequence). The CDR3 consists of 15 residues. CDR3 bases: TGTGCCAGCAGTTTACTACAGGGTAGGAGATCACCCCTCCACTTT. It specifies CASSLLQGRRSPLHF.

This sequence joins TRBV7-2 and TRBJ2-3; tentative D call: TRBD2 (6 bases). This CDR3 spans 16 amino acids. V dropped 6 bases and J dropped 5 bases, with 21 bases sitting between them. Germline CDR1 is SGHTA and CDR2 is FQGNSA. The CDR3 loop reads CASRGGRTTFKDTQYF. Written as DNA, the CDR3 is TGTGCCAGCAGGGGGGGAAGGACTACCTTCAAAGATACGCAGTATTTT. Variable domain in full (rest from reference TRBV7-2 and TRBJ2-3): GAGVSQSPSNKVTEKGKDVELRCDPISGHTALYWYRQSLGQGLEFLIYFQGNSAPDKSGLPSDRFSAERTGGSVSTLTIQRTQQEDSAVYLCASRGGRTTFKDTQYFGPGTRLTVL.

This rearrangement joins TRBV20-1 to TRBJ2-7; no clear D gene. Germline V gene data show CDR1 as DFQATT and CDR2 as SNEGSKA (reference sequence). V lost 0 bases and J 5 bases, leaving 8 bases between the germline ends. The CDR3 runs 12 residues. CDR3: CSARDLLHEQYV. In nucleotides, the CDR3 is TGCAGTGCTAGAGACCTCCTCCACGAGCAGTACGTC.

This clonotype was picked up a small number of times. The rearrangement uses TRBV7-9 and TRBJ2-5, with TRBD2 identical over 9 bases. The germline V gene encodes CDR1 SEHNR and CDR2 FQNEAQ (reference sequence). There are 16 residues in the CDR3. V gave up 5 bases and J gave up 1 base; unmatched junction bases: 8. DNA of the CDR3: TGTGCCAGCAGCCGATCTAGCGGGGACCTCCAAGAGACCCAGTACTTC. As protein: CASSRSSGDLQETQYF.

The rearrangement links TRBV28 to TRBJ1-5, with D unclear. Trimming pared 6 bases from V and 2 bases from J, leaving 11 bases between. The CDR3 runs to 14 residues. Germline V gene data show CDR1 as MDHEN and CDR2 as SYDVKM. CDR3 bases: TGTGCCAGCAGGGGGAAGAGGGGCAATCAGCCCCAGCATTTT. It specifies CASRGKRGNQPQHF.

The chain couples TRBV12-3 or TRBV12-4 to TRBJ2-6; D is unresolved. This CDR3 comprises 15 residues. The germline V and J ends were trimmed by 5 bases and 0 bases, with 8 bases remaining between them. The CDR3 sequence: CASSRPDSGANVLTF. Written as DNA, the CDR3 is TGTGCCAGCAGTCGACCGGACTCTGGGGCCAACGTCCTGACTTTC.

This chain uses TRBV6-2 or TRBV6-3 with TRBJ2-1, with 11 bases identical to TRBD2. CDR1 and CDR2 from the germline V gene are MNHEY and SVGEGT. V dropped 4 bases and J dropped 9; count of bases not matched to a gene: 8. CDR3 size: 15 residues. The chain's CDR3 is CASSLAGGRWFEQFF. The DNA of the CDR3 is TGTGCCAGCAGTTTAGCGGGGGGGCGCTGGTTTGAGCAGTTCTTC.

The chain carries TRBV4-1 and TRBJ1-6, with D possibly being TRBD1 (5 bases). Between the trimmed V and J ends, which lost 0 bases and 4 bases, there was a span of 13 bases. From germline, CDR1 is MGHRA and CDR2 YSYEKL. The CDR3 is made up of 17 amino acids. CDR3 protein: CASSQEWPDTYNSPLHF. As DNA, the CDR3 is TGCGCCAGCAGCCAAGAATGGCCGGACACGTATAATTCACCCCTCCACTTT.

This clonotype was observed a handful of times. CDR3 coding DNA: TGTGCCAGCAGCCGTAACAGGGACCCTGAAGCTTTCTTT. Translated: CASSRNRDPEAFF. This chain links TRBV11-2 with TRBJ1-1; maybe TRBD1 (6 bases). The V end lost 5 bases, the J end lost 6 bases, and 13 bases lay between the germline ends. Germline assignment: CDR1 SGHAT and CDR2 FQNNGV. The CDR3 totals 13 residues.

The chain recombines TRBV5-1 with TRBJ1-3; 7 positions agree with TRBD1. V lost 5 bases and J lost 0; bases outside the gene matches: 5. Germline loops: CDR1 SGHRS, CDR2 YFSETQ. The CDR3 length is 15 residues. Here the CDR3 reads CASSQAGGSGNTIYF. As DNA, the CDR3 is TGCGCCAGCAGTCAAGCAGGGGGCTCTGGAAACACCATATATTTT.

This clonotype was counted between two and nine times. The junction departs from the called germline gene at one end, perhaps through a read error. The chain couples TRBV25-1 to TRBJ2-7; 7 bases align to TRBD2. The germline gives CDR1 MGHDK, CDR2 SYGVNS. This CDR3 has 11 amino acids. CDR3 in amino acids: CPGRLDHEQYF. In nucleotides, the CDR3 is TGCCCCGGGAGGTTGGACCACGAGCAGTACTTC.

The chain recombines TRBV4-3 with TRBJ2-1; D is possibly TRBD1 (5 bases). This CDR3 contains 14 residues. CDR1 LGHNA and CDR2 YSLEER come from the germline V gene. Trimming took 0 bases from V and 7 from J, leaving 10 bases between them. The CDR3 protein is CASSQDAGWNEQFF. CDR3 sequence (DNA): TGCGCCAGCAGCCAAGATGCAGGGTGGAATGAGCAGTTCTTC.

J is TRBJ2-5 and V is TRBV19; 7 positions agree with TRBD1. CDR3 length equals 13 residues. CDR1 and CDR2 from the germline V gene are LNHDA and SQIVND (reference sequence). J gave up 3 bases and V 10 bases, and 8 bases lay outside the gene matches. CDR3 sequence: CATSGTDKETQYF. CDR3 sequence (DNA): TGTGCCACTTCCGGGACAGATAAAGAGACCCAGTACTTC.

The chain carries TRBV30 and TRBJ2-6; D gene ambiguous. The CDR3 covers 16 residues. V was cut by 1 base and J by 0 bases, with 10 bases left in between. Germline CDR1 reads GTSNPN; CDR2 reads SVGIG (reference sequence). The DNA of the CDR3 is TGTGCCTGGAGTGCCCCCGAAGACTCTGGGGCCAACGTCCTGACTTTC. Translation gives CAWSAPEDSGANVLTF.

The chain carries TRBV6-2 or TRBV6-3 and TRBJ2-2, with D possibly TRBD1 on 5 matching bases. The germline CDR1 and CDR2 sequences are MNHEY and SVGEGT. CDR3 length: 13 amino acids. V dropped 3 bases and J dropped 6 bases, with 8 bases sitting between them. CDR3 in amino acids: CASSYYRSGELFF. The CDR3, as DNA: TGTGCCAGCAGTTATTACAGGTCCGGGGAGCTGTTTTTT.

This clonotype was counted a few times. The CDR3 DNA follows: TGTGCCAGCAGTTCGGACCGAATGGGGAAACTGTTTTTT. Its protein is CASSSDRMGKLFF. The rearrangement links TRBV6-5 to TRBJ1-4; unclear D gene. V was pared by 4 bases and J by 11 bases, with 14 bases between. Germline V gene data show CDR1 as MNHEY and CDR2 as SVGAGI. The CDR3 is 13 residues long.